This T cell receptor (beta chain) was captured by sequencing in a study of beta chain features in type 1 diabetes (dated by TCRdb to the late 2010s). Background on the whole study: No differences in mean age, gender distribution, total cell number or subset yield were found between patients and healthy donors. A total of around 110,000,000 sorted cells were examined across all samples, and RNA yield correlated strongly with the number of cells per subset. In the study, TCRB repertoires of sorted circulating CD4+ T cell subsets from recently diagnosed type 1 diabetes patients were compared with those of matched healthy donors. Whereas all 28 donors provided naive and central memory subsets, regulatory and stem cell-like memory subsets were isolated from just 8 patients and roughly 8 healthy donors. The investigation overall reported the following: PCR might favor shorter templates, but patient and control samples were amplified and corrected together, so any skew would affect both groups equally. A moderate but significant shortening of TCRB CDR3 length was observed in type 1 diabetes patients in all four CD4+ subsets. Only small numbers of individuals were included in the HLA sub-analyses, which left unresolved whether HLA type had any influence on TCRB rearrangement. Fewer insertions and more nucleotide deletions at VDJ recombination sites were observed in patients with type 1 diabetes, implying thymic rearrangement abnormalities. The naive, central memory and regulatory TCRB repertoires appeared to resemble one another more closely among patients than among healthy donors. Sequencing cDNA rather than genomic DNA could over-represent highly expressing activated cells, although activation and CD3 levels did not differ between groups.

The High Capacity cDNA Reverse Transcription Kit was used to reverse transcribe all of the isolated RNA, meaning that expressed TCRB transcripts were what got sequenced. Deep immunoSEQ sequencing was applied to naive, central memory and regulatory T cell samples, giving an average of roughly 3.5 million total reads per sample. After sorted cells were lysed in RLT buffer, RNA was extracted with DNase-treated RNeasy Micro or Mini kits, with the choice depending on cell number. To prevent cross-contamination, each cell subset was processed individually, whereas patient and healthy donor samples were processed jointly. The immunoSEQ multiplex PCR was used to amplify TCRB sequences from cDNA, generating 87-bp fragments that spanned the CDR3 region. The amplicons were sequenced using the Illumina HiSeq platform. Under the source paper's analysis protocol: Synthetic template baselines were used to correct PCR bias computationally, reads within Hamming distance 2 were collapsed together, and singletons that could not be merged were discarded. Reads were aligned against IMGT to assign V, D and J genes, CDR3 length and insertions or deletions at six rearrangement sites. Within each subset, clonotype counts were normalized to sorted cell number, and only after that were true diversity and Gini coefficients computed with the tcR R package. Repertoire sharing was quantified using the overlap coefficient calculated on TCRB nucleotide sequences. Out-of-frame TCRB sequences from naive cells were analyzed as a proxy for the pre-selection repertoire. In its TCRdb copy, this immuneACCESS table keeps in-frame sequences only and misses some clones. Where compared with another copy, unresolved V genes explain less than half of these, and the others have no known cause. D and trimming come from the DNA, and the V and J calls and clone size come from that table. This sample has 850,000 to 900,000 clones in its table, and roughly 17% of those were observed once. In total, the top ten clones hold around 0.02% of the sample.

Each donor gave one peripheral blood draw, averaging approximately 120 mL, which was collected into heparinised tubes. Using a panel that included CD45RO, CCR7, CD25, CD127, CD95 and CD27, naive, central memory, regulatory and stem cell-like memory CD4+ T cells were sorted on a BD FACSAria II. Purity was above 95% for every sorted population. PBMCs were isolated right away by Lymphoprep density gradient centrifugation and were stained directly, without culture. To minimize batch effects, samples were stained and sorted in pairs, one healthy donor with one patient per experiment. At the junction V is shortened by 4 bases and J by 0 bases, with 10 bases in between. The CDR3 runs 15 residues from the cysteine to the phenylalanine. Only CDR3 DNA is held: 45 bases, read in frame from base 1. The CDR1 and CDR2 encoded by the germline V gene are SGHDT and YYEEEE. For this clone: Its antigen target is currently unknown. Base qualities are missing; no much larger clone stands one base away.

The chain was built from TRBV5-6 and TRBJ2-2; no D gene call is confident. This clonotype was obtained from a woman younger than 35 in good health. The sequenced sample was naive CD4+ T cells from blood. The sample's cell subset or site label, in plain terms: true naive CD4+ T cells. The CDR3 protein sequence reads: CASSTFQPNTGELFF. The nucleotides are TGTGCCAGCAGCACGTTCCAACCGAACACCGGGGAGCTGTTTTTT.